This is a list of T cell receptor beta chains from one sample in a study of regulatory T cells in long-lasting Graves disease. TCRdb reanalysed the multiplex PCR reads using MiXCR and keeps one entry per CDR3 protein. The table lists around 500,000 distinct CDR3 sequences, approximately 15% of them singletons. The data were also submitted as part of a second study, on T cells in Graves' hyperthyroidism and ophthalmopathy.

The input for sequencing was peripheral blood mononuclear cells (PBMCs), taken at new diagnosis, from a patient treated with antithyroid drugs. The receptor set was obtained from a man aged 25-40 years with Graves disease. Each CDR3 is given with its conserved first and last residue. D genes are given only for firm matches. A clone size is listed for some rows: how often the clone was seen (once, few, many), or a class if it is expanded.

many | TRBJ2-1 | TRBD2 | TRBV6-5 | TGTGCCAGCAGTTACGGTGGTAGCGGGAGTTCGGGGGAGCAGTTCTTC | CASSYGGSGSSGEQFF
many | TRBJ1-2 | TRBD1 | TRBV2 | TGTGCCAGCATTCCGAGAGGGACAGGCGGGGATGGCTACACCTTC | CASIPRGTGGDGYTF
many | TRBJ2-5 | . | TRBV30 | TGTGCCTGGAGTGAACGTAAGAGACCCCAGTACTTC | CAWSERKRPQYF
many | TRBJ2-2 | . | TRBV24-1 | TGTGCCACCAGTGCCAACAAGAACACCGGGGAGCTGTTTTTT | CATSANKNTGELFF
few | TRBJ1-5 | . | TRBV19 | TGTGCCAGTAGGGAGAGTCTCCATAGCAATCAGCCCCAGCATTTT | CASRESLHSNQPQHF
. | TRBJ2-2 | . | TRBV3-1 | TGTGCCAGCAGCCAAAGGACAACGAACACCGGGGAGCTGTTTTTT | CASSQRTTNTGELFF
many | TRBJ2-7 | TRBD2 | TRBV6-1 | TGTGCCAGCAGTAAGTCAGGACTAGGGGCCCACGAGCAGTACTTC | CASSKSGLGAHEQYF
few | TRBJ2-3 | TRBD2 | TRBV29-1 | TGCAGCGTTAGACTAGCGGACACAGATACGCAGTATTTT | CSVRLADTDTQYF
. | TRBJ1-1 | . | TRBV20-1 | TGCAGTGCTAGAGATAGAGGGGGGGAAAACACTGAAGCTTTCTTT | CSARDRGGENTEAFF
many | TRBJ2-1 | . | TRBV7-9 | TGTGCCAGCAGCTTTCGTCGGGAACACTACAATGAGCAGTTCTTC | CASSFRREHYNEQFF
many | TRBJ2-6 | . | TRBV27 | TGTGCCAGCAGTTCTGGGCAGGTTGAGCACCCTGGGGCCAACGTCCTGACTTTC | CASSSGQVEHPGANVLTF
many | TRBJ2-3 | . | TRBV24-1 | TGTGCCACCAGTTCGATGCGGACAGATACGCAGTATTTT | CATSSMRTDTQYF
many | TRBJ2-7 | . | TRBV29-1 | TGCAGCGTTGAAGCCAGTAAATACGAGCAGTACTTC | CSVEASKYEQYF
. | TRBJ1-3 | . | TRBV29-1 | TGCAGCGTTACTAAGGGTTACGGTGGAAACACCATATATTTT | CSVTKGYGGNTIYF
many | TRBJ2-5 | . | TRBV29-1 | TGCAGCGTTGTAAAAGGGGGGACCCAGTACTTC | CSVVKGGTQYF
many | TRBJ2-7 | . | TRBV5-1 | TGCGCCAGCAGCTCATCACCAACTCAGGACGAGCAGTACTTC | CASSSSPTQDEQYF
few | TRBJ2-1 | . | TRBV27 | TGTGCCAGCAGTATATCTCGAGGGGGCTACAATGAGCAGTTCTTC | CASSISRGGYNEQFF
many | TRBJ2-7 | . | TRBV19 | TGTGCCAGTAGTATAGCCGCGGTGGGGGAGCAGTACTTC | CASSIAAVGEQYF
many | TRBJ2-7 | TRBD2 | TRBV6-2/TRBV6-3 | TGTGCCAGCAGACTAGCGGGGATCGAGCAGTACTTC | CASRLAGIEQYF
. | TRBJ1-2 | . | TRBV25-1 | TGTGCCAGCAGTCTATCCACCGGGACTTTTAACTATGGCTACACCTTC | CASSLSTGTFNYGYTF
. | TRBJ2-5 | TRBD1 | TRBV20-1 | TGCAGTCCTCTCGGACAGGTCCAAGAGACCCAGTACTTC | CSPLGQVQETQYF
. | TRBJ2-3 | . | TRBV14 | TGTGCCAGCAGTAACGTGGGAACGCCGAATACGCAGTATTTT | CASSNVGTPNTQYF
. | TRBJ2-3 | . | TRBV19 | TGTGCCAGTAGTGTCCCGGGGACAGATACGCAGTATTTT | CASSVPGTDTQYF
many | TRBJ2-1 | . | TRBV12-3/TRBV12-4 | TGTGCCAGCAGTTCCCTCGGGGATGAGCAGTTCTTC | CASSSLGDEQFF
. | TRBJ2-5 | . | TRBV5-1 | TGCGCCAGCAGCTTGGAGGTGGGACGGTGGAAGACCCAGTACTTC | CASSLEVGRWKTQYF
many | TRBJ1-3 | TRBD1 | TRBV12-3/TRBV12-4 | TGTGCCAGCATTTTGAACAGGGGTCGAAACACCATATATTTT | CASILNRGRNTIYF
few | TRBJ2-3 | . | TRBV5-1 | TGCGCCAGCAGGCCTGCGACAGTGGCGAGCACAGATACGCAGTATTTT | CASRPATVASTDTQYF
few | TRBJ2-1 | . | TRBV10-1 | TGCGCCAGCAGTGATGTGTGGCGTCGGGATGAGCAGTTCTTC | CASSDVWRRDEQFF
. | TRBJ2-1 | TRBD2 | TRBV6-1 | TGTGCCAGCAGTCTTTATGGGACTAGCGGGAGGGAGAACAATGAGCAGTTCTTC | CASSLYGTSGRENNEQFF
. | TRBJ1-2 | . | TRBV28 | TGTGCCAGCAGTTTTAGGGACTATGGCTACACCTTC | CASSFRDYGYTF
few | TRBJ2-5 | TRBD2 | TRBV5-5 | TGTGCCAGCAGCTTGGGGATTACTAGCGGACAAGAGACCCAGTACTTC | CASSLGITSGQETQYF
many | TRBJ1-1 | . | TRBV29-1 | TGCAGCGTTATGATGGGACGCGAAGCTTTCTTT | CSVMMGREAFF
. | TRBJ2-5 | . | TRBV30 | TGTGCCTGGAGTGTATTTGCGGGAAGGCAGGAGACCCAGTACTTC | CAWSVFAGRQETQYF
few | TRBJ1-5 | TRBD1 | TRBV19 | TGTGCCAGTAGCGTGACAGGGGAACAGCCCCAGCATTTT | CASSVTGEQPQHF
. | TRBJ1-5 | . | TRBV19 | TGTGCCAGTAGTATGGCTGGTCAGCCCCAGCATTTT | CASSMAGQPQHF
many | TRBJ2-3 | . | TRBV3-1 | TGTGCCAGCAGCCGAAGCGAAGATACGCAGTATTTT | CASSRSEDTQYF
many | TRBJ2-3 | . | TRBV11-2 | TGTGCCAGCAGCTTATTTCAGGACAGGCAGTATTTT | CASSLFQDRQYF
many | TRBJ1-5 | . | TRBV12-3/TRBV12-4 | TGTGCCAGCAGTTTCGACGAAGTTCAGCCCCAGCATTTT | CASSFDEVQPQHF
few | TRBJ2-3 | TRBD2 | TRBV29-1 | TGCAGCGTTGTAGCGGGAGCATTATATACGCAGTATTTT | CSVVAGALYTQYF
many | TRBJ2-7 | TRBD2 | TRBV20-1 | TGCAGTGTGAGGGGACTAGCGGGCTCCTACGAGCAGTACTTC | CSVRGLAGSYEQYF
many | TRBJ2-1 | . | TRBV6-2/TRBV6-3 | TGTGCCAGCACCCTAGAACGTGAGCAGTTCTTC | CASTLEREQFF
many | TRBJ2-7 | TRBD2 | TRBV30 | TGTGCCCGGGGGGGAGCCTACGAGCAGTACTTC | CARGGAYEQYF
many | TRBJ2-7 | TRBD2 | TRBV15 | TGTGCCACCAGCAGAGGCGGGAGATACGAGCAGTACTTC | CATSRGGRYEQYF
many | TRBJ2-2 | . | TRBV12-3/TRBV12-4 | TGTGCCAGCACTCCGGGATCAAACACCGGGGAGCTGTTTTTT | CASTPGSNTGELFF
. | TRBJ2-2 | . | TRBV2 | TGTGCCAGCAGTGAAACAGGGGAGGGTTCGGCCGGGGAGCTGTTTTTT | CASSETGEGSAGELFF
many | TRBJ2-1 | TRBD2 | TRBV27 | TGTGCCAGCAGACAAACCCTAGCGGCATACAATGAGCAGTTCTTC | CASRQTLAAYNEQFF
. | TRBJ2-1 | . | TRBV29-1 | TGCAGCGGGACCCGGGACAATGAGCAGTTCTTC | CSGTRDNEQFF
many | TRBJ2-6 | . | TRBV2 | TGTGCCAGCAGACAGCGTTACTACTCTGGGGCCAACGTCCTGACTTTC | CASRQRYYSGANVLTF
many | TRBJ1-1 | . | TRBV11-2 | TGTGCCAGCAGCAACGGGATGAACACTGAAGCTTTCTTT | CASSNGMNTEAFF
many | TRBJ2-1 | . | TRBV27 | TGTGCCAGCAGTTTCCCTGAGCAGTTCTTC | CASSFPEQFF
. | TRBJ1-4 | TRBD1 | TRBV6-4 | TGTGCCAGCAGGGACCCTCCGACAGGGGGGGGAACTAATGAAAAACTGTTTTTT | CASRDPPTGGGTNEKLFF
many | TRBJ2-5 | . | TRBV7-8 | TGTGCCAGCAGCTTAGGTCTCGGCTCATACTTC | CASSLGLGSYF
many | TRBJ2-7 | TRBD2 | TRBV20-1 | TGCAGTGCTAAGAGTGGGGGGGAGATGGGCTACGAGCAGTACTTC | CSAKSGGEMGYEQYF
. | TRBJ2-2 | . | TRBV5-1 | TGCGCCAGCAACCAGCGCACCGGGGAGCTGTTTTTT | CASNQRTGELFF
. | TRBJ1-1 | . | TRBV14 | TGTGTCAGCAGCCAGTTCCAAAAAGGTGAAGCTTTCTTT | CVSSQFQKGEAFF
. | TRBJ2-3 | TRBD2 | TRBV12-5 | TGTGCTAGTGCCCTGGGGACTAGCGGAAAAAGCACAGATACGCAGTATTTT | CASALGTSGKSTDTQYF
few | TRBJ2-5 | . | TRBV20-1 | TGCAGTGCGCACAGGGATGAGGACCAAGAGACCCAGTACTTC | CSAHRDEDQETQYF
many | TRBJ2-7 | TRBD2 | TRBV20-1 | TGCAGTGCTAGACTCGGGACTAGCGGGAGCGGTGGGGAGCAGTACTTC | CSARLGTSGSGGEQYF